This TCR beta chain was obtained from a study of beta chain features in type 1 diabetes. Study-level information: There were 107,917,701 sorted cells examined across all samples. General study points: TCRB CDR3s were moderately but significantly shorter in Type 1 diabetes patients in all four CD4+ subsets.

Trimming cost V 3 bases and J 8 bases, with 11 bases left between them. This CDR3 spans 13 amino acids. Germline V lookup: CDR1 MGHRA, CDR2 YSYEKL. This clone came up a few times. Antigen unknown. The investigators reverse transcribed all of the isolated RNA, so they sequenced expressed TCRB transcripts. TCRdb's copy holds only in-frame clones and misses some; the assay was immunoSEQ multiplex PCR. The sample has about 740,000 clones, around an eighth seen once. CD45RO/CCR7/CD25/CD127/CD95/CD27 sorting isolated CD4+ naive, central memory, regulatory and stem cell-like memory cells. Populations obtained by sorting all exceeded 95% purity.

Source material: naive CD4+ T cells from blood. The chain joins TRBV4-1 to TRBJ2-1, with unresolved D. This TCR came from a young man with type 1 diabetes. The CDR3: CASSHQLGHEQFF. CDR3 DNA sequence: TGCGCCAGCAGCCACCAGCTTGGGCATGAGCAGTTCTTC.